What follows are 28 T cell receptor beta chains derived from one specimen sequenced in a study of technical replicates of blood from several donors. The table came from immunoSEQ multiplex PCR; TCRdb's copy has only in-frame clones and leaves some out. Of around 90,000 clones listed, about 94% were seen once; the top ten hold more than 0.2%. Sequenced material: T cells isolated from PBMCs. The source of these receptors is a human donor in good health.

The gene calls are TRBV19 and TRBJ2-1, with D tentatively TRBD1 (5 bases). V was shortened by 7 bases and J by 2 bases, with 24 bases between the two germline ends. Germline CDR1 and CDR2: LNHDA and SQIVND (reference sequence). The CDR3 is 18 residues long. Here the CDR3 DNA reads TGTGCCAGTAAACTCGGATGGGGCTCCACGTCTCCCTACAATGAGCAGTTCTTC. It specifies CASKLGWGSTSPYNEQFF. Looking up the rest from reference TRBV19 and TRBJ2-1 gives the full variable domain: DGGITQSPKYLFRKEGQNVTLSCEQNLNHDAMYWYRQDPGQGLRLIYYSQIVNDFQKGDIAEGYSVSREKKESFPLTVTSAQKNPTAFYLCASKLGWGSTSPYNEQFFGPGTRLTVL.

V is TRBV27 and J is TRBJ2-1; D might be TRBD2 (6 bases). This CDR3 is built from 18 residues. CDR1 and CDR2 from the germline V gene are MNHEY and SMNVEV (reference sequence). Between the trimmed V and J ends, which lost 0 bases and 8 bases, there was a span of 23 bases. This CDR3 is CASSLSWGLRPIGDEQFF. CDR3 sequence (DNA): TGTGCCAGCAGTTTATCATGGGGACTCCGGCCCATTGGGGATGAGCAGTTCTTC.

Only one count was recorded for this clone. The chain joins TRBV29-1 to TRBJ2-2; D is undetermined. The CDR3 contains 15 residues. The germline V gene encodes CDR1 SQVTM and CDR2 ANQGSEA. The V end was cut by 1 base, the J end by 2 bases, with 11 bases between. The CDR3 DNA reads TGCAGCGTTGAAGTCAAGCGAAGCAACACCGGGGAGCTGTTTTTT. The encoded protein is CSVEVKRSNTGELFF.

This chain uses TRBV5-1 with TRBJ1-2; TRBD1 is a possible D gene (6 bases). CDR1 and CDR2 from the germline V gene are SGHRS and YFSETQ. CDR3 length: 15 amino acids. Between the trimmed V and J ends, which lost 2 bases and 4 bases, there was a span of 15 bases. Here the CDR3 DNA reads TGCGCCAGCAGCTTCCACAGGGATTCCGGCTATGGCTACACCTTC. It translates to CASSFHRDSGYGYTF.

As concerns this clone: Other DNA sequences in the same sample also yield this CDR3. CDR3 bases: TGCGCCAGCAGCTCTACCTCCTACAATGAGCAGTTCTTC. Its protein is CASSSTSYNEQFF. J is TRBJ2-1 and V is TRBV5-1, with D unresolved. V dropped 3 bases and J dropped 0 bases, with 4 bases sitting between them. CDR1 is SGHRS, CDR2 YFSETQ, per germline. This CDR3 is 13 amino acids long.

The rearrangement uses TRBV19 and TRBJ1-5; no clear D gene. This CDR3 is 16 amino acids long. Per the germline V gene, CDR1 is LNHDA and CDR2 is SQIVND (reference sequence). V dropped 4 bases and J dropped 2 bases, with 15 bases sitting between them. The CDR3 reads CASSRGGPSGNQPQHF. The CDR3 DNA sequence: TGTGCCAGTAGTAGAGGAGGGCCAAGCGGCAATCAGCCCCAGCATTTT.

This sequence joins TRBV5-4 and TRBJ2-6, with D uncertain. V lost 3 bases to trimming and J lost 3 bases, with 4 bases between them. The V gene's germline CDR1 is SGHNT and CDR2 YYREEE (reference sequence). The CDR3 contains 13 residues. CDR3 loop: CASSSGGANVLTF. The DNA of the CDR3 is TGTGCCAGCAGCTCCGGTGGGGCCAACGTCCTGACTTTC.

The CDR3 is CASSQAGTGDTGELFF. The CDR3 DNA sequence: TGTGCCAGCAGCCAAGCCGGGACAGGGGACACCGGGGAGCTGTTTTTT. The V call is TRBV4-2, the J call TRBJ2-2; 10 bases fit TRBD1. V lost 1 base to trimming and J lost 3 bases; unmatched junction nucleotides: 2. The CDR3 length is 16 residues. The germline gives CDR1 LGHNA, CDR2 YNFKEQ.

The V and J genes are TRBV5-6 and TRBJ1-6; TRBD1 might be the D (6 bases). The CDR3 consists of 14 residues. Germline assignment: CDR1 SGHDT and CDR2 YYEEEE. The V end was cut by 4 bases, the J end by 5 bases, with 10 bases between. CDR3 residues: CASSRTDNNSPLHF. In nucleotides, the CDR3 is TGTGCCAGCAGCCGGACAGATAATAATTCACCCCTCCACTTT.

The gene calls are TRBV11-2 and TRBJ2-1, with 8 bases matching TRBD2. This CDR3 comprises 14 residues. The germline CDR1 and CDR2 sequences are SGHAT and FQNNGV. V was clipped by 5 bases and J by 4 bases; unmatched bases: 4. DNA of the CDR3: TGTGCCAGCAGCCGGGAGGGGGGATACAATGAGCAGTTCTTC. This codes for CASSREGGYNEQFF.

V is TRBV5-5 and J is TRBJ2-7, with 7 bases fitting TRBD1. Losses at the gene ends were 4 bases for V and 0 bases for J; bases not matched to a gene: 7. The CDR3 length is 15 residues. CDR1 is SGHKS and CDR2 is YYEKEE in the germline V gene (reference sequence). The CDR3: CASSHRQGLSYEQYF. CDR3 in DNA: TGTGCCAGCAGCCACCGACAGGGCCTCTCCTACGAGCAGTACTTC.

The chain recombines TRBV28 with TRBJ2-5; D perhaps matches TRBD2 (6 bases). The CDR3 sequence is 14 residues long. Looked up from germline, CDR1 is MDHEN and CDR2 is SYDVKM. V was cut by 8 bases and J by 2 bases, with 15 bases left in between. CDR3 amino acids: CASGGARTQETQYF. As DNA, the CDR3 is TGTGCCAGCGGAGGGGCTAGAACACAAGAGACCCAGTACTTC.

The J gene is TRBJ2-1, the V gene TRBV7-8; 8 bases agree with TRBD2. With V trimmed by 1 base and J by 7 bases, 9 bases remained unmatched. This CDR3 contains 16 residues. Germline assignment: CDR1 SGHVS and CDR2 FQNEAQ. The CDR3 reads CASSLGSGGGRNEQFF. The CDR3 bases are TGTGCCAGCAGCTTAGGGAGCGGGGGAGGTCGGAATGAGCAGTTCTTC.

The chain recombines TRBV6-5 with TRBJ2-1; D ambiguous. Trimming pared 5 bases from V and 0 bases from J, leaving 11 bases between. Germline V lookup: CDR1 MNHEY, CDR2 SVGAGI. CDR3 length: 15 amino acids. CDR3: CASSPSPPSYNEQFF. CDR3 coding DNA: TGTGCCAGCAGTCCGTCTCCCCCCTCCTACAATGAGCAGTTCTTC.

The chain has TRBV6-1 and TRBJ2-1; TRBD2 matches at 8 bases. The CDR3 runs 13 residues. The V gene's germline CDR1 is MNHNS and CDR2 SASEGT. CDR3 residues: CEKGGGGRNEQFF. CDR3 coding DNA: TGTGAGAAGGGAGGCGGCGGGAGGAATGAGCAGTTCTTC.

The V call is TRBV6-1, the J call TRBJ1-6; D gene uncertain. The CDR3 sequence is 15 residues long. Looked up from germline, CDR1 is MNHNS and CDR2 is SASEGT. Trimming removed 4 bases from V and 3 bases from J, with 10 bases in between. CDR3 bases: TGTGCCAGCAGTGGGAGTCAACTCTATAATTCACCCCTCCACTTT. This translates into CASSGSQLYNSPLHF.

The table lists this clone with a count of one. This sequence joins TRBV11-2 and TRBJ2-1; 13 positions agree with TRBD2. The V segment lost 6 bases and the J segment 0 bases; nucleotides outside the gene matches: 11. The CDR3 is 19 amino acids. The germline V gene has CDR1 SGHAT and CDR2 FQNNGV. CDR3 protein: CASRSRLAGGQSSYNEQFF. CDR3 DNA sequence: TGTGCCAGCAGGAGTAGACTAGCGGGAGGTCAAAGCTCCTACAATGAGCAGTTCTTC. Combining the CDR3 with reference TRBV11-2 and TRBJ2-1 gives the whole variable domain EAGVAQSPRYKIIEKRQSVAFWCNPISGHATLYWYQQILGQGPKLLIQFQNNGVVDDSQLPKDRFSAERLKGVDSTLKIQPAKLEDSAVYLCASRSRLAGGQSSYNEQFFGPGTRLTVL.

The chain couples TRBV25-1 to TRBJ1-5; no firm D call. The V gene's germline CDR1 is MGHDK and CDR2 SYGVNS. Trimming took 3 bases from V and 4 from J, leaving 7 bases between them. This CDR3 spans 13 amino acids. The CDR3 coding sequence is TGTGCCAGCAGTGATACCGGGAATCAGCCCCAGCATTTT. Its translation is CASSDTGNQPQHF.

This chain connects TRBV18 to TRBJ1-5; perhaps TRBD1 as D (5 bases). From germline, CDR1 is KGHSH and CDR2 LQKENI. CDR3 size: 15 residues. The V end lost 5 bases, the J end lost 7 bases, and 18 bases lay between the germline ends. The CDR3 DNA sequence: TGTGCCAGCTCATTCTCGTCGGGGGTTGGGCAGCCCCAGCATTTT. This codes for CASSFSSGVGQPQHF.

V usage is TRBV6-1 and J usage is TRBJ1-2; the D is unclear. The CDR3 contains 10 residues. Germline-derived CDR1 and CDR2 are MNHNS and SASEGT. Trimming left V 6 bases short and J 4 bases short, with 3 bases between. CDR3 loop: CASSRYGYTF. The CDR3 coding sequence is TGTGCCAGCAGCCGCTATGGCTACACCTTC.

The V and J genes are TRBV18 and TRBJ1-5, with 12 positions matching TRBD1. The V segment lost 6 bases and the J segment 6 bases; nucleotides outside the gene matches: 6. This CDR3 contains 15 residues. Germline loops: CDR1 KGHSH, CDR2 LQKENI. CDR3 region: CASSRDRGQSQPQHF. CDR3 nucleotide sequence: TGTGCCAGCTCCCGGGACAGGGGGCAAAGTCAGCCCCAGCATTTT.

V is TRBV5-1 and J is TRBJ2-7; unclear D gene. Trimming stripped 4 bases from V and 5 bases from J, with 19 bases between. Germline V gene lookup returns CDR1 SGHRS and CDR2 YFSETQ. There are 15 residues in the CDR3. CDR3 DNA sequence: TGCGCCAGCAGCCCCCGGGTCGAAGCATACCACGAGCAGTACTTC. This codes for CASSPRVEAYHEQYF.

CDR3 bases: TGTGCCAGCAGTTCATATCAGGCGCCGAACACTGAAGCTTTCTTT. Amino acid sequence: CASSSYQAPNTEAFF. J is TRBJ1-1 and V is TRBV6-5; no definite D call. The V gene's germline CDR1 is MNHEY and CDR2 SVGAGI. CDR3 length equals 15 residues. Trimming cost V 4 bases and J 1 base, with 13 bases left between them.

The chain uses TRBV5-4 and TRBJ1-6, with TRBD1 matching over 7 bases. The germline CDR1 and CDR2 sequences are SGHNT and YYREEE (reference sequence). CDR3 length: 17 amino acids. Trimming at V came to 4 bases and at J to 5 bases, leaving 12 bases not matched to a gene. CDR3 in DNA: TGTGCCAGCAGCGGTGGCCCAACAGGGGTAAATAATTCACCCCTCCACTTT. The encoded protein is CASSGGPTGVNNSPLHF.

The rearrangement joins TRBV11-1 to TRBJ2-2; 8 nucleotides match TRBD1. The V gene's germline CDR1 is SGHAT and CDR2 FQDESV (reference sequence). The CDR3 is 18 residues long. Trimming cost V 0 bases and J 4 bases; bases outside gene matches: 10. DNA for the CDR3: TGTGCCAGCAGCTTAGCGCGGTGGACAGGGCAAACCACCGGGGAGCTGTTTTTT. It is translated as CASSLARWTGQTTGELFF.

V gene TRBV4-1 combines with J gene TRBJ2-7, with 8 bases that match TRBD1. This CDR3 has 19 residues. V lost 4 bases and J lost 3; bases outside the gene matches: 20. The germline V gene has CDR1 MGHRA and CDR2 YSYEKL. CDR3: CASSRKISLGQGAVYEQYF. The CDR3 bases are TGCGCCAGCAGCCGAAAAATTTCTTTGGGGCAGGGGGCTGTCTACGAGCAGTACTTC.

The chain couples TRBV28 to TRBJ1-2, with 9 bases lining up with TRBD1. The CDR3 contains 16 residues. CDR1 and CDR2 (germline): MDHEN, SYDVKM. Losses at the gene ends were 5 bases for V and 4 bases for J; bases not matched to a gene: 11. Here the CDR3 reads CASSGLTGGAGYGYTF. For the CDR3, the DNA is TGTGCCAGCAGTGGACTTACAGGGGGCGCGGGCTATGGCTACACCTTC.

The chain links TRBV14 to TRBJ2-7; D call uncertain. CDR1 and CDR2 from the germline V gene are SGHDN and FVKESK. The CDR3 has 11 residues. Between the trimmed V and J ends, which lost 5 bases and 4 bases, there was a span of 6 bases. The CDR3 loop is CASSVTYEQYF. CDR3 coding DNA: TGTGCCAGCAGCGTGACATACGAGCAGTACTTC.